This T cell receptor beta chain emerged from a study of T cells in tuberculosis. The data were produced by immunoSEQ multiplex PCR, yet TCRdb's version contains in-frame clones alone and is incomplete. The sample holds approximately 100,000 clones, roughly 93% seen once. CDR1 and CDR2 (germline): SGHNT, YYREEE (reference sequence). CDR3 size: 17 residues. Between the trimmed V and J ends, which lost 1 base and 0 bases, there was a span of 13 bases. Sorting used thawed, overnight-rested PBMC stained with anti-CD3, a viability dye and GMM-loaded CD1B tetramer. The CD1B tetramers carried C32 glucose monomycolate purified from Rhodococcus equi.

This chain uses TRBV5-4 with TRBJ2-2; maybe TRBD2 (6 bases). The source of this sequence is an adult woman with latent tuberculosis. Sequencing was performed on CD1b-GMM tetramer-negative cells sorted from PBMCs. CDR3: CASSLLGGRANTGELFF. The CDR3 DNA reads TGTGCCAGCAGCTTGTTAGGAGGGCGAGCGAACACCGGGGAGCTGTTTTTT.